These 11 T cell receptor beta chains were all obtained from the same sample, sequenced in a study of cytomegalovirus exposure and HLA in healthy donors. Primers: 60 Vbeta forward and 13 Jbeta reverse. Sequenced by immunoSEQ multiplex PCR; TCRdb stores in-frame clones only, minus some. Counted here are 140,000 to 150,000 clones, about 10% occurring once; the ten biggest clones make up roughly 2%. Sequencing was performed on PBMCs. The receptors derive from a man aged 45-65 years in good health and CMV-seronegative.

The chain couples TRBV19 to TRBJ2-5, with TRBD1 as a possible D gene (6 bases). CDR3 length: 14 amino acids. Between the trimmed V and J ends, which lost 7 bases and 5 bases, there was a span of 17 bases. The germline V gene has CDR1 LNHDA and CDR2 SQIVND (reference sequence). This CDR3 reads CASTVNTGMETQYF. In DNA form, the CDR3 reads TGTGCCAGTACCGTAAACACAGGGATGGAGACCCAGTACTTC.

This clone was picked up a small number of times. The chain joins TRBV30 to TRBJ2-2, with D perhaps TRBD2 (5 bases). With 7 bases removed from V and 5 bases from J, the gap between germline ends came to 17 bases. This CDR3 region has 14 residues. CDR1 GTSNPN and CDR2 SVGIG come from the germline V gene (reference sequence). CDR3 sequence: CASGGVSKTGELFF. The CDR3 nucleotides read TGTGCCTCTGGAGGTGTCAGCAAAACCGGGGAGCTGTTTTTT.

The chain has TRBV25-1 and TRBJ1-3, with 7 bases matching TRBD1. The V gene's germline CDR1 is MGHDK and CDR2 SYGVNS. V trimming: 3 bases; J trimming: 4 bases; junction bases outside the gene matches: 3. The CDR3 covers 14 residues. CDR3: CASSETGRGNTIYF. CDR3 DNA sequence: TGTGCCAGCAGTGAGACAGGGAGAGGAAACACCATATATTTT. Variable domain in full (rest from reference TRBV25-1 and TRBJ1-3): EADIYQTPRYLVIGTGKKITLECSQTMGHDKMYWYQQDPGMELHLIHYSYGVNSTEKGDLSSESTVSRIRTEHFPLTLESARPSHTSQYLCASSETGRGNTIYFGEGSWLTVV.

This clone was counted between two and nine times. V gene TRBV9 combines with J gene TRBJ1-5; D perhaps matches TRBD1 (6 bases). Germline V gene data show CDR1 as SGDLS and CDR2 as YYNGEE. The length of the CDR3 is 14 residues. Trimming left V 0 bases short and J 6 bases short, with 10 bases between. DNA for the CDR3: TGTGCCAGCAGCGTAGAGGCAGGGGTTCAGCCCCAGCATTTT. Its protein is CASSVEAGVQPQHF.

This clone came up a few times. This rearrangement joins TRBV7-3 to TRBJ2-2; 12 bases agree with TRBD1. The CDR3 spans 17 residues. Germline V gene lookup returns CDR1 SGHTA and CDR2 FQGTGA. V was pared by 5 bases and J by 4 bases, with 8 bases of the junction left unmatched. Written as DNA, the CDR3 is TGTGCCAGCAGCGCCTCCGGGACAGGGGGCAGCACCGGGGAGCTGTTTTTT. It specifies CASSASGTGGSTGELFF.

This chain joins TRBV9 and TRBJ1-1; TRBD1 might be the D (5 bases). Trimming left V 2 bases short and J 2 bases short, with 13 bases between. Germline V gene lookup returns CDR1 SGDLS and CDR2 YYNGEE. CDR3 length equals 15 residues. The CDR3, as DNA: TGTGCCAGCAGCGTCTTGGAAAGGGGCAACACTGAAGCTTTCTTT. Translated: CASSVLERGNTEAFF.

The sample holds a few counts of this clone. The chain employs TRBV6-1 and TRBJ2-7; 12 bases map to TRBD2. Germline V gene data show CDR1 as MNHNS and CDR2 as SASEGT. Trimming removed 5 bases from V and 2 bases from J; junction bases left unmatched: 1. This CDR3 has 14 residues. The DNA for the CDR3 is TGTGCCAGCAGTCGGACTAGCGGGACCTACGAGCAGTACTTC. Amino acids: CASSRTSGTYEQYF.

CDR3 sequence reads: CASSLRDRGHAGELFF. The DNA for the CDR3 is TGTGCCAGCAGCTTAAGGGACAGGGGGCATGCCGGGGAGCTGTTTTTT. This rearrangement joins TRBV7-3 to TRBJ2-2; the match to TRBD1 covers 12 bases. The CDR3 has 16 amino acids. From germline, CDR1 is SGHTA and CDR2 FQGTGA. V was pared by 1 base and J by 6 bases, with 3 bases of the junction left unmatched.

The rearrangement links TRBV30 to TRBJ1-2; perhaps TRBD1 as D (6 bases). Germline V gene lookup returns CDR1 GTSNPN and CDR2 SVGIG (reference sequence). This CDR3 is built from 15 residues. Trimming stripped 0 bases from V and 2 bases from J, with 13 bases between. The DNA of the CDR3 is TGTGCCTGGAGTGTTGCCCTACAGGGCAACTATGGCTACACCTTC. Translating gives CAWSVALQGNYGYTF. The full variable domain, with the rest looked up from reference TRBV30 and TRBJ1-2, is SQTIHQWPATLVQPVGSPLSLECTVEGTSNPNLYWYRQAAGRGLQLLFYSVGIGQISSEVPQNLSASRPQDRQFILSSKKLLLSDSGFYLCAWSVALQGNYGYTFGSGTRLTVV.

This clone was observed a handful of times. The gene calls are TRBV14 and TRBJ2-5; 8 bases map to TRBD2. Germline V gene sequence: CDR1 SGHDN, CDR2 FVKESK. The CDR3 sequence is 18 residues long. The V and J ends lost 1 base and 1 base, in that order; junction bases with no gene match: 11. The CDR3 is CASSQGRLASGFQETQYF. The CDR3 DNA sequence: TGTGCCAGCAGCCAAGGACGTCTGGCTAGCGGGTTCCAAGAGACCCAGTACTTC.

The V gene is TRBV27, the J gene TRBJ1-2; the match to TRBD1 covers 10 bases. Germline CDR1 is MNHEY and CDR2 is SMNVEV (reference sequence). The CDR3 extends over 15 amino acids. With V trimmed by 5 bases and J by 8 bases, 11 bases remained unmatched. DNA of the CDR3: TGTGCCAGCAGTGGTGCCGGGACAGGGGAGAGGGGCTACACCTTC. Translated, it gives CASSGAGTGERGYTF.